The rows below give T cell receptor beta chains drawn from one sample of a study of blood T cells in healthy people across ages. TCRdb re-called the 5' RACE reads with MiXCR, one entry per CDR3 protein. The table has some 1.5 million distinct CDR3 sequences, less than 45% seen once. The sequenced material came from blood. All receptors derive from a woman between 18 and 29 years old in good health. Each CDR3 is given with its conserved first and last residue. The D gene is left open where the match is weak. Only part of the rows carry a size: once, few, many, or a class if the clone is expanded.

17	TRBV7-2	TRBJ1-5	-	-	CASSLSGRRTLNQLQHF	TGTGCCAGCAGCCTCTCGGGCAGAAGGACCCTCAATCAGCTCCAGCATTTT
15	TRBV2	TRBJ1-5	-	-	CASSPRALKNQPQHF	TGTGCCAGCAGCCCCCGGGCTTTAAAAAATCAGCCCCAGCATTTT
16	TRBV5-1	TRBJ2-1	few	TRBD2	CASSLSGLAPINEQFF	TGCGCCAGCAGCTTATCGGGACTAGCGCCCATTAATGAGCAGTTCTTC
14	TRBV6-6	TRBJ2-1	-	-	CASSSEPVQETQFF	TGTGCCAGCAGCTCGGAACCTGTTCAAGAGACCCAGTTCTTC
15	TRBV7-2	TRBJ2-5	-	TRBD2	CASSFGRGGAETQYF	TGTGCCAGCAGCTTCGGGCGGGGGGGCGCAGAGACCCAGTACTTC
11	TRBV6-2/TRBV6-3	TRBJ2-4	few	-	CASSYSGRQYF	TGTGCCAGCAGTTACTCGGGGCGGCAGTACTTC
13	TRBV5-1	TRBJ1-1	few	-	CASRAGWNTEAFF	TGCGCCAGCAGGGCAGGGTGGAACACTGAAGCTTTCTTT
15	TRBV7-2	TRBJ2-1	few	TRBD2	CASSLYGPSGVEQFF	TGTGCCAGCAGCTTATACGGGCCTAGCGGGGTTGAGCAGTTCTTC
15	TRBV7-2	TRBJ2-3	few	TRBD2	CAGSLTLAVTDTQYF	TGTGCCGGCAGCTTAACACTAGCGGTGACAGATACGCAGTATTTT
14	TRBV20-1	TRBJ2-1	-	TRBD1	CSARSDRGTNEQFF	TGCAGTGCTCGAAGTGACAGGGGAACTAATGAGCAGTTCTTC
16	TRBV20-1	TRBJ2-7	few	-	CSARDPFGDGAYEQYF	TGCAGTGCTAGAGATCCTTTTGGAGACGGAGCCTACGAGCAGTACTTC
15	TRBV29-1	TRBJ2-6	-	TRBD1	CSVLDRISGANVLTF	TGCAGCGTCTTGGACAGGATCTCTGGGGCCAACGTCCTGACTTTC
16	TRBV20-1	TRBJ1-4	few	TRBD1	CSASALGGPFGEKLFF	TGCAGTGCTAGTGCGTTAGGGGGCCCCTTCGGGGAAAAACTGTTTTTT
14	TRBV20-1	TRBJ2-2	-	-	CSARDRKGLGELFF	TGCAGTGCTAGAGATAGAAAGGGCCTCGGGGAGCTGTTTTTT
13	TRBV27	TRBJ1-1	-	-	CASSFRSGTEAFF	TGTGCCAGCAGTTTCAGGAGCGGGACTGAAGCTTTCTTT
13	TRBV2	TRBJ1-4	few	-	CASSGGGNEKLFF	TGTGCCAGCAGCGGGGGGGGTAATGAAAAACTGTTTTTT
15	TRBV6-5	TRBJ2-3	-	-	CASSSVGGSPDTQYF	TGTGCCAGCAGTTCCGTTGGAGGGAGCCCAGATACGCAGTATTTT
14	TRBV27	TRBJ2-7	few	-	CASSQGVGVYEQYF	TGTGCCAGCAGTCAGGGAGTCGGGGTGTACGAGCAGTACTTC
15	TRBV4-3	TRBJ1-2	few	-	CASSQRTDSNYGYTF	TGCGCCAGCAGCCAACGGACAGACTCCAACTATGGCTACACCTTC
16	TRBV7-2	TRBJ1-6	-	-	CASSLALSARNSPLHF	TGTGCCAGCAGCTTAGCGCTTTCAGCTCGGAATTCACCCCTCCACTTT
14	TRBV5-1	TRBJ2-1	-	-	CASMTAETYNEQFF	TGCGCCAGCATGACCGCCGAAACCTACAATGAGCAGTTCTTC
18	TRBV28	TRBJ2-7	once	TRBD2	CASRPPGLAASSYNEQYF	TGTGCCAGCAGACCTCCCGGTCTAGCGGCGAGCTCCTACAATGAGCAGTACTTC
16	TRBV14	TRBJ2-7	-	TRBD1	CASSQGFTGGFYEQYF	TGTGCCAGCAGCCAAGGGTTTACAGGGGGATTCTACGAGCAGTACTTC
15	TRBV9	TRBJ1-1	-	-	CASSVAGVLDTEAFF	TGTGCCAGCAGCGTAGCCGGGGTTTTGGACACTGAAGCTTTCTTT
14	TRBV4-2	TRBJ2-4	-	TRBD2	CASSPLAGEDEQYF	TGTGCCAGCAGCCCACTAGCGGGAGAAGATGAGCAGTACTTC
14	TRBV27	TRBJ1-6	-	TRBD1	CASAGQGDNSPLHF	TGTGCCAGCGCCGGACAGGGAGACAATTCACCCCTCCACTTT
13	TRBV5-6	TRBJ2-5	once	-	CASGDAREETQYF	TGTGCCAGCGGAGACGCGCGGGAAGAGACCCAGTACTTC
15	TRBV21-1	TRBJ2-3	-	-	CAPDQFLGVADMQYF	TGTGCCCCGGACCAATTTCTGGGGGTGGCAGATATGCAGTATTTT
14	TRBV7-2	TRBJ2-5	few	TRBD1	CASSLVIGTVGQYF	TGTGCCAGCAGCTTAGTTATAGGGACAGTCGGGCAGTACTTC
15	TRBV5-1	TRBJ2-3	few	-	CASSLEQSSTDTQYF	TGCGCCAGCAGCTTGGAACAGTCTAGCACAGATACGCAGTATTTT
16	TRBV2	TRBJ1-2	-	-	CASSEAHTGPFYGYTF	TGTGCCAGCAGTGAAGCACATACAGGGCCCTTCTATGGCTACACCTTC
15	TRBV15	TRBJ2-5	few	-	CATSRVQGRQETQYF	TGTGCCACCAGCAGAGTTCAGGGTAGACAAGAGACCCAGTACTTC